This is a list of T cell receptor beta chains from one sample in a study of T-cell memory formation after mild COVID-19. TCRdb passed the 5' RACE reads through MiXCR, listing each CDR3 protein once. The profile shows about 340,000 distinct CDR3 sequences, around a sixth of them singletons. The sequencing sample was made of PBMCs or a T cell subset sorted from them (not recorded which). Receptors were obtained from a man aged 18 to 30 who had mild COVID-19 (a few samples of this study predate the infection). Cell type and time point are not known. CDR3s include the opening cysteine and the closing phenylalanine or tryptophan. D genes are given only for firm matches.

-,TRBV9,TRBJ2-3,CASSVVGSFTDTQYF
TRBD2,TRBV4-1,TRBJ2-3,CASSQDYAGVDTQYF
TRBD1,TRBV27,TRBJ2-7,CASRTPYGTGLAYEQYF
-,TRBV4-3,TRBJ1-6,CASSAKADSPLHF
-,TRBV12-3/TRBV12-4,TRBJ1-1,CASSFPGGGVEAFF
-,TRBV4-3,TRBJ2-1,CASSQVGIGSYNEQFF
-,TRBV5-1,TRBJ2-5,CASSLVAPNQETQYF
TRBD2,TRBV2,TRBJ2-1,CASSDARTSGEQFF
TRBD2,TRBV2,TRBJ2-1,CASSDLSQRGQFF
-,TRBV7-2,TRBJ1-5,CASSVRGDQPQHF
-,TRBV5-1,TRBJ1-1,CASSLGEVRAQAFF
-,TRBV12-5,TRBJ1-2,CASGVDRHGYTF
TRBD1,TRBV19,TRBJ1-1,CASGRQGNTEAFF
-,TRBV2,TRBJ1-5,CASQGRFINQPQHF
-,TRBV6-1,TRBJ1-2,CASSDQNRAGYTF
-,TRBV7-8,TRBJ2-3,CASSHRPRGGLTDTQYF
TRBD2,TRBV10-3,TRBJ2-3,CAIRNSGGTDTQYF
-,TRBV6-5,TRBJ1-1,CASSYDWGNTEAFF
-,TRBV5-1,TRBJ1-6,CASSHAVGRENSPLHF
-,TRBV7-2,TRBJ2-3,CASRKSRVDTQYF
-,TRBV21-1,TRBJ1-1,CASSKPPMTGVGEAFF
-,TRBV4-1,TRBJ2-6,CASSQGAQSGANVLTF